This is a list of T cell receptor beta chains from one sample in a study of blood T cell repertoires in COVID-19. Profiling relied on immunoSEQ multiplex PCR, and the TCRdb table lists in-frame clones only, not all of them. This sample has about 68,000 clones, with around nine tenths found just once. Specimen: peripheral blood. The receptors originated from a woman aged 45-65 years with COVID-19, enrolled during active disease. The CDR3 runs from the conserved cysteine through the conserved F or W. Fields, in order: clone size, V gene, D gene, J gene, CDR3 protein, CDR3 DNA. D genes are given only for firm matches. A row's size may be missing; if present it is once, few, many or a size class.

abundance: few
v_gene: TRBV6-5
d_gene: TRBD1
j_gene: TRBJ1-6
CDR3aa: CASIRGQGNSPLHF
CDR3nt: TGTGCCAGCATTCGGGGACAGGGAAATTCACCCCTCCACTTT

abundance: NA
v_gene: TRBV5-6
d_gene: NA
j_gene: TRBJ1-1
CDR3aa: CASSEWGGTEAFF
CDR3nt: TGTGCCAGCAGCGAATGGGGAGGCACTGAAGCTTTCTTT

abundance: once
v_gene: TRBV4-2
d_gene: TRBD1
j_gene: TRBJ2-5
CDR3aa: CASSTHDPGTGQETQYF
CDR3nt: TGTGCCAGCAGCACTCACGATCCCGGGACAGGGCAAGAGACCCAGTACTTC

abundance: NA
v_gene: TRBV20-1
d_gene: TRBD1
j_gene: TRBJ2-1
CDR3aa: CSASRQGFNEQFF
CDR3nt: TGCAGTGCTAGTCGACAGGGGTTCAATGAGCAGTTCTTC

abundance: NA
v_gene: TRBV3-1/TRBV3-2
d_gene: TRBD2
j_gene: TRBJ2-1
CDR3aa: CASSLGLAGSYNEQFF
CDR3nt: TGTGCCAGCAGCCTGGGACTAGCGGGCTCCTACAATGAGCAGTTCTTC

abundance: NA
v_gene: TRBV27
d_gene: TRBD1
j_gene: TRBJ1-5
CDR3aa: CASSLGGQGNQPQHF
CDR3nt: TGTGCCAGCAGTTTAGGCGGACAGGGAAATCAGCCCCAGCATTTT

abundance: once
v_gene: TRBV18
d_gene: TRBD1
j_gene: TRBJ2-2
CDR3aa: CASSPLAGTANTGELFF
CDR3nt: TGTGCCAGCTCACCACTAGCCGGGACAGCGAACACCGGGGAGCTGTTTTTT

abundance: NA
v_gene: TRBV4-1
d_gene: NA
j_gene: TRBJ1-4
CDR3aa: CAASRGGTEKLFF
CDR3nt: TGCGCCGCTTCCCGGGGAGGGACCGAAAAACTGTTTTTT

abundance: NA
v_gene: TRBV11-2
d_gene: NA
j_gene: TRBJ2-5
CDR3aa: CASSPSPGGPETQYF
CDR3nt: TGTGCCAGCAGCCCCTCCCCAGGAGGCCCGGAGACCCAGTACTTC

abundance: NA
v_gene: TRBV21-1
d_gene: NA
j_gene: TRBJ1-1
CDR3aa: CASSAGQGEDTEAFF
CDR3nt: TGTGCCAGCAGCGCGGGGCAGGGGGAGGACACTGAAGCTTTCTTT

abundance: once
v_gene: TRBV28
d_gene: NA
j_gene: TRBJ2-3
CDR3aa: CASSPPGVRRYRTDTQYF
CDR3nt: TGTGCCAGCAGTCCGCCAGGGGTCCGCCGTTACCGCACAGATACGCAGTATTTT

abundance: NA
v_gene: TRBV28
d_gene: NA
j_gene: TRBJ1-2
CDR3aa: CATAPGGYTF
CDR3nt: TGTGCCACCGCACCCGGGGGCTACACCTTC

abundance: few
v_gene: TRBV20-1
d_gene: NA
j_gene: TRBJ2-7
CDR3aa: CSASGSYEQYF
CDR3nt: TGCAGTGCTAGCGGGAGCTACGAGCAGTACTTC

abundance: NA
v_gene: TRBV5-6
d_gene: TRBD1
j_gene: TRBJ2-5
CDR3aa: CASSPGVYRGRGETQYF
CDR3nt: TGTGCCAGCAGCCCCGGGGTTTACAGGGGGCGCGGAGAGACCCAGTACTTC

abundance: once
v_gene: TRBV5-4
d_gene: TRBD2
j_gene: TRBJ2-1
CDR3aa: CASSLNSGIGSEQFF
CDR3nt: TGTGCCAGCAGCTTGAATAGCGGGATCGGAAGTGAGCAGTTCTTC

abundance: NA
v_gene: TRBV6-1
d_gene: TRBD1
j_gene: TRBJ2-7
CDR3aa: CASSDGTGSYEQYF
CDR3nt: TGTGCCAGCAGTGACGGGACAGGGTCCTACGAGCAGTACTTC

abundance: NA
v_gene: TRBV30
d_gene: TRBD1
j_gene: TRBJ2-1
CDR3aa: CAWGGPPGGEQFF
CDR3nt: TGTGCCTGGGGGGGACCTCCAGGGGGTGAGCAGTTCTTC

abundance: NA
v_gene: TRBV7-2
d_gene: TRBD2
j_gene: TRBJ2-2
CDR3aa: CASRPTSGRKAGELFF
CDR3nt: TGTGCCAGCAGACCAACTAGCGGGAGGAAGGCCGGGGAGCTGTTTTTT

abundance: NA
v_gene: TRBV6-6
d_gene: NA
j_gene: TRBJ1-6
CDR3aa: CASSSTGTRDSPLHF
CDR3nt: TGTGCCAGCAGCTCTACAGGGACCAGGGATTCACCCCTCCACTTT

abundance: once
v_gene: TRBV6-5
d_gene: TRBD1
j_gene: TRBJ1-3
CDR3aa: CASNPDRAGNTIYF
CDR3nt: TGTGCCAGCAACCCCGACAGGGCTGGAAACACCATATATTTT

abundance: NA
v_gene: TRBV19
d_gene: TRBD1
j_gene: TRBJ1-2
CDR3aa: CASSYPPGQGAWMVYGYTF
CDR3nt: TGTGCCAGTAGTTACCCCCCGGGACAGGGGGCCTGGATGGTCTATGGCTACACCTTC

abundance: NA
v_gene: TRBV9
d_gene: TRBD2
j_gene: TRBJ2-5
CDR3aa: CASSVGGRQETQYF
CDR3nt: TGTGCCAGCAGCGTAGGCGGGAGACAAGAGACCCAGTACTTC

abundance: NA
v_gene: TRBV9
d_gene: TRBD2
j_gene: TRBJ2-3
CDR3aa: CASSVSAGVRDTQYF
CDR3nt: TGTGCCAGCAGCGTATCGGCGGGAGTAAGAGATACGCAGTATTTT

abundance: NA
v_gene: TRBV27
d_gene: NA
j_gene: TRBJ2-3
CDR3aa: CASSPRGKRTDTQYF
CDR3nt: TGTGCCAGCAGTCCGCGTGGAAAGCGAACAGATACGCAGTATTTT

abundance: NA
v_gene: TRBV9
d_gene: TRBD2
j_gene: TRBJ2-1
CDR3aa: CASSVHGTSGPSSYNEQFF
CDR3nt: TGTGCCAGCAGCGTACATGGGACTAGCGGGCCGAGCTCCTACAATGAGCAGTTCTTC

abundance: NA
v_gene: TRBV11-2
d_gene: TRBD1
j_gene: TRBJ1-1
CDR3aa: CASSGGQVNTEAFF
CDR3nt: TGTGCCAGCAGCGGAGGACAGGTGAACACTGAAGCTTTCTTT

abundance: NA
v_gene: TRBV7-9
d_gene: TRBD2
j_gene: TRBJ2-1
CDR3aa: CASGGRRFYNEQFF
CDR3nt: TGTGCCAGCGGCGGGAGGAGATTCTACAATGAGCAGTTCTTC